The sequence of this T cell receptor beta chain was determined in a study of blood T cell repertoires in COVID-19 (dated by TCRdb to about 2020). Notes on the research overall: Samples covering the acute and convalescent phases of COVID-19 were provided by collaborators in the United States, Italy and Spain. The material from the prospective study consisted of cDNA or gDNA derived from T cells, B-cell-depleted T cells, or PBMCs. Deeply sampled blood TCRbeta repertoires from subjects exposed to, actively infected with, or recovered from COVID-19 were included in the dataset. Nearly every sample came with metadata listing a de-identified subject ID, COVID-19 status, age in years and sex. Where available, HLA class I and class II types were taken from metadata supplied by the sample provider and were not determined by assay-based typing. The repertoires were released in a freely available public database meant as a resource for research on the immune response to SARS-CoV-2. The samples were drawn from two sources: the first 160 participants of the ongoing ImmuneRACE study, and 1,254 subjects contributed by 6 global collaborators. Points the paper makes about the study in general: The amount of clinical and demographic metadata varied by source and participant and was provided uncurated.

About this clone itself: What this receptor recognizes is not known. No much larger clonotype is one base removed from it; base qualities were not supplied.

TCRbeta CDR3 regions were amplified from genomic DNA by means of the immunoSEQ Assay, a bias-controlled multiplex PCR. The source study handled its data this way. Nucleated cell counts per sample were estimated from amplification of reference gene primers within the assay. To quantify the absolute abundance of each unique TCRbeta CDR3 rearrangement, sequence reads were collapsed and filtered. For each sample, productive Simpson clonality was calculated as the square root of Simpson's diversity index over productive rearrangements. Not all clones reach the TCRdb copy of this immuneACCESS table, which keeps in-frame sequences only. Checked studies attribute under half of the gap to unresolved V genes and leave the rest unexplained. That table furnishes V, J and clone size, whereas the DNA furnished D and trimming. The sample data list about 180,000 clones, and 86% of these were observed just once. 20% of the sample comes from the top ten.

Collaborating institutions collected whole blood in K2EDTA tubes following their own protocols. For TCRbeta analysis, collaborator samples were shipped as frozen whole blood, as isolated PBMCs, or as DNA extracted from either sample type. Trimming costs V 2 bases and J 4 bases, and their ends lie 21 bases apart. CDR3 length: 18 amino acids, cysteine to phenylalanine. Only the CDR3 part of the read is kept: 54 bases, read in frame from the first base. CDR1 and CDR2 were assigned from the germline V gene as MNHNS and SASEGT. The chain is encoded by TRBV6-1 joined to TRBJ1-5; no D gene call is confident. The sequencing input was peripheral blood. The sequence was obtained from a man between 65 and 85 years old with active or convalescent COVID-19. The bases read TGTGCCAGCAGTGAATGGATAGGGAGTCGGAGTTTTAATCAGCCCCAGCATTTT. It is translated as CASSEWIGSRSFNQPQHF.